Each of the 28 T cell receptor beta chains below was sequenced from the same sample in a study of control samples from healthy donors and cancer patients (dated by TCRdb to between 2020 and 2021). Libraries were made using the immunoSEQ multiplex PCR assay. The source is immuneACCESS, and TCRdb retained only in-frame sequences with V and J called. Part of the clones is not carried over; for the studies checked, unresolved V genes explain less than half of this, and the remainder is unexplained. This sample is represented by some 100,000 clones; approximately 86% of them were singletons. The ten largest make up roughly 15% of the sample. Specimen: blood. Source of these receptors: a man in his thirties or forties in good health.

V is TRBV28 and J is TRBJ1-2, with D unresolved. Germline V lookup: CDR1 MDHEN, CDR2 SYDVKM. The CDR3 runs to 15 residues. V was trimmed by 7 bases and J by 2 bases, leaving 17 bases between them. CDR3 coding DNA: TGTGCCAGCACCGAGCCGCGGGAACTAAACTATGGCTACACCTTC. Amino acid sequence: CASTEPRELNYGYTF.

This chain uses TRBV29-1 with TRBJ1-1; the D is unclear. Germline CDR1 and CDR2: SQVTM and ANQGSEA. This CDR3 comprises 14 residues. The V gene lost 7 bases and the J gene lost 1 base, with 16 bases spanning the gap. The CDR3 DNA is TGCAGCGCTAAAATACCAGGCAGGAACACTGAAGCTTTCTTT. Amino acid sequence: CSAKIPGRNTEAFF.

The genes are TRBV6-4 and TRBJ2-3; D ambiguous. Trimming cost V 3 bases and J 0 bases, with 10 bases left between them. The CDR3 contains 15 residues. The germline CDR1 and CDR2 sequences are MRHNA and SNTAGT. In DNA, the CDR3 is TGTGCCAGCAGTGAAACCTGGACCAGCACAGATACGCAGTATTTT. The encoded protein is CASSETWTSTDTQYF.

The chain employs TRBV6-1 and TRBJ2-4; D unresolved. This CDR3 region has 15 residues. The V gene lost 2 bases and the J gene lost 2 bases, with 10 bases spanning the gap. Germline V gene data show CDR1 as MNHNS and CDR2 as SASEGT. The CDR3 DNA reads as TGTGCCAGCAGTGAATTGACGCCTCCCAAAAACATTCAGTACTTC. It codes for CASSELTPPKNIQYF.

This clone was observed once. The rearrangement links TRBV20-1 to TRBJ1-1; D is undetermined. Germline V lookup: CDR1 DFQATT, CDR2 SNEGSKA (reference sequence). Trimming stripped 7 bases from V and 1 base from J, with 7 bases between. The CDR3 is 11 residues long. Here the CDR3 reads CSVSQNTEAFF. The CDR3 bases are TGCAGTGTGTCACAGAACACTGAAGCTTTCTTT.

The V and J genes are TRBV5-1 and TRBJ2-2; 12 positions match TRBD2. This CDR3 comprises 19 residues. CDR1 and CDR2 from the germline V gene are SGHRS and YFSETQ. Trimming removed 0 bases from V and 5 bases from J; junction bases left unmatched: 11. This chain's CDR3 is CASSLVSLAGGITTGELFF. In DNA form, the CDR3 reads TGCGCCAGCAGCTTGGTTTCGCTAGCGGGAGGGATAACGACCGGGGAGCTGTTTTTT.

This sequence joins TRBV5-1 and TRBJ2-1; 7 nucleotides agree with TRBD1. Germline V gives CDR1 SGHRS, CDR2 YFSETQ. V dropped 3 bases and J dropped 9; count of bases not matched to a gene: 6. The CDR3 contains 13 residues. CDR3 loop: CASSSGTDAEQFF. The CDR3 DNA follows: TGCGCCAGCAGCTCAGGGACAGACGCTGAGCAGTTCTTC.

The chain employs TRBV11-2 and TRBJ2-7; TRBD2 might be the D (5 bases). The CDR3 length is 16 residues. Between the trimmed V and J ends, which lost 0 bases and 6 bases, there was a span of 18 bases. From germline, CDR1 is SGHAT and CDR2 FQNNGV. The CDR3 nucleotides read TGTGCCAGCAGCTTAGAACTAGACGCTATAGACTCCGAGCAGTACTTC. This translates into CASSLELDAIDSEQYF.

The chain recombines TRBV5-1 with TRBJ2-1; D is possibly TRBD2 (5 bases). Germline V gives CDR1 SGHRS, CDR2 YFSETQ. Trimming pared 0 bases from V and 8 bases from J, leaving 15 bases between. The CDR3 is 15 residues long. CDR3 region: CASSLGSTGYDEQFF. The CDR3 nucleotides are TGCGCCAGCAGCTTGGGGTCCACGGGGTATGATGAGCAGTTCTTC.

With respect to this clone: Additional DNA sequences in this sample encode the identical CDR3. This chain joins TRBV29-1 and TRBJ2-1; either TRBD1 or TRBD2 may supply D (5 bases each). Germline assignment: CDR1 SQVTM and CDR2 ANQGSEA. Trimming pared 3 bases from V and 0 bases from J, leaving 15 bases between. The CDR3 spans 16 residues. This CDR3 reads CSVEGDGPSSYNEQFF. Here the CDR3 DNA reads TGCAGCGTTGAGGGGGACGGACCAAGCTCCTACAATGAGCAGTTCTTC.

The chain combines TRBV10-2 with TRBJ1-6, with TRBD1 identical over 7 bases. Germline values: CDR1 WSHSY, CDR2 SAAADI. The CDR3 is 14 residues long. The J segment lost 7 bases and the V segment lost 1 base, leaving 1 base of the junction unmatched. This chain's CDR3 is CASSEYRGNSPLHF. CDR3 bases: TGCGCCAGCAGTGAGTACAGGGGAAATTCACCCCTCCACTTT.

CDR3 loop: CASSPTRRGVGSYGYTF. DNA for the CDR3: TGTGCCAGCAGTCCAACCCGCCGGGGGGTTGGGAGCTATGGCTACACCTTC. The chain joins TRBV27 to TRBJ1-2, with D perhaps TRBD1 (5 bases). V was shortened by 5 bases and J by 4 bases, with 23 bases between the two germline ends. The germline V gene encodes CDR1 MNHEY and CDR2 SMNVEV (reference sequence). The CDR3 is made up of 17 amino acids.

This clone was found once. The rearrangement joins TRBV5-6 to TRBJ2-3, with unresolved D. CDR1 SGHDT and CDR2 YYEEEE come from the germline V gene. The V end lost 1 base, the J end lost 2 bases, and 17 bases lay between the germline ends. CDR3 length: 17 amino acids. CDR3 DNA sequence: TGTGCCAGCAGCTTGCCCCCCCCCGAAGCACTCACAGATACGCAGTATTTT. Translating it yields CASSLPPPEALTDTQYF.

This chain joins TRBV9 and TRBJ2-2; the D gene could be TRBD1 or TRBD2 (6 bases each). CDR1 and CDR2 from the germline V gene are SGDLS and YYNGEE. Deletions cut 2 bases from V and 5 bases from J, with 10 bases between. This CDR3 contains 14 residues. The DNA for the CDR3 is TGTGCCAGCAGCGTGAGGGGGGTAACCGGGGAGCTGTTTTTT. Its translation is CASSVRGVTGELFF.

The CDR3 DNA follows: TGTGCCAGTAGGACAGGGGGCACAGATACGCAGTATTTT. This sequence encodes CASRTGGTDTQYF. This chain connects TRBV2 to TRBJ2-3; 9 nucleotides line up with TRBD1. J gave up 1 base and V 9 bases, and 2 bases lay outside the gene matches. From germline, CDR1 is SNHLY and CDR2 FYNNEI. The CDR3 is made up of 13 amino acids.

This chain connects TRBV27 to TRBJ2-2, with D perhaps matching TRBD2 (5 bases). Germline V CDR1 and CDR2: MNHEY, SMNVEV (reference sequence). The CDR3 has 14 residues. V was trimmed by 3 bases and J by 0 bases, leaving 5 bases between them. CDR3 in DNA: TGTGCCAGCAGTTTCGGGGCGAACACCGGGGAGCTGTTTTTT. Residues: CASSFGANTGELFF.

The genes are TRBV6-5 and TRBJ2-1; D gene ambiguous. V dropped 2 bases and J dropped 2 bases, with 13 bases sitting between them. Per the germline V gene, CDR1 is MNHEY and CDR2 is SVGAGI. The CDR3 has 16 residues. The CDR3 region has the DNA TGTGCCAGCAGTTACCTGGGTAGGGCCCCCTACAATGAGCAGTTCTTC. Residues: CASSYLGRAPYNEQFF.

The chain employs TRBV27 and TRBJ1-5, with D perhaps matching TRBD1 (6 bases). Trimming took off 3 bases at V and 3 bases at J, with 12 bases between the two ends. This CDR3 has 15 residues. From germline, CDR1 is MNHEY and CDR2 SMNVEV (reference sequence). The CDR3 reads CASSFTGINNQPQHF. For the CDR3, the DNA is TGTGCCAGCAGTTTTACAGGGATTAACAATCAGCCCCAGCATTTT.

This clone has more than one count but fewer than ten. The V call is TRBV5-1, the J call TRBJ2-7, with D unresolved. CDR3 size: 13 residues. V lost 5 bases, J lost 0 bases, and 9 bases lay in between. CDR1 SGHRS and CDR2 YFSETQ come from the germline V gene. CDR3 coding DNA: TGCGCCAGCAGATTAGAGAGCTCCTACGAGCAGTACTTC. Its protein is CASRLESSYEQYF.

This clone was detected once. This chain uses TRBV9 with TRBJ1-2, with 8 bases that match TRBD1. The germline gives CDR1 SGDLS, CDR2 YYNGEE. The CDR3 is 14 residues long. The junction had 5 bases not matched to a gene; V was cut back by 3 bases and J by 4 bases. DNA of the CDR3: TGTGCCAGCAGCGGCCTGGGACAGGCCTATGGCTACACCTTC. Its translation is CASSGLGQAYGYTF.

This clone was recorded only once. The chain has TRBV7-9 and TRBJ1-2; D ambiguous. V lost 1 base and J 0 bases, leaving 12 bases between the germline ends. The CDR3 length is 16 residues. Germline-derived CDR1 and CDR2 are SEHNR and FQNEAQ (reference sequence). The CDR3, as DNA: TGTGCCAGCAGCTTAGTAGGGCAGGACTCTAACTATGGCTACACCTTC. It codes for CASSLVGQDSNYGYTF.

The chain links TRBV27 to TRBJ1-5; D is unresolved. Germline-derived CDR1 and CDR2 are MNHEY and SMNVEV (reference sequence). The V end was cut by 1 base, the J end by 4 bases, with 8 bases between. The CDR3 is 14 amino acids. CDR3 amino acids: CASSLLGKNQPQHF. In DNA, the CDR3 is TGTGCCAGCAGTTTATTAGGTAAAAATCAGCCCCAGCATTTT.

The CDR3 sequence: CASSVAGASYTQYF. CDR3 coding DNA: TGTGCCAGCTCGGTAGCGGGAGCTTCCTATACGCAGTATTTT. The chain is built from TRBV6-5 and TRBJ2-3; the match to TRBD2 covers 9 bases. Germline values: CDR1 MNHEY, CDR2 SVGAGI. This CDR3 spans 14 amino acids. After removal of 8 bases from V and 7 bases from J, the junction contained 10 bases not matched to a gene.

The genes are TRBV7-9 and TRBJ2-1; possible D gene TRBD2, 5 bases. Per the germline V gene, CDR1 is SEHNR and CDR2 is FQNEAQ (reference sequence). The CDR3 runs to 16 residues. The ends were cut back, 1 base at V and 0 bases at J, with 10 bases in the middle. CDR3 in amino acids: CASSLDGETSYNEQFF. In nucleotides, the CDR3 is TGTGCCAGCAGCTTAGACGGGGAGACCTCCTACAATGAGCAGTTCTTC.

The chain links TRBV2 to TRBJ2-7, with 12 positions matching TRBD1. V shed 6 bases and J 3 bases; nucleotides not matched to a gene: 9. The CDR3 loop spans 16 amino acids. Germline V gives CDR1 SNHLY, CDR2 FYNNEI. CDR3 nucleotide sequence: TGTGCCAGCAGAGACCCCGGGACAGGGGGCGGCTACGAGCAGTACTTC. Amino acids: CASRDPGTGGGYEQYF. Full variable domain (remainder filled in from reference TRBV2 and TRBJ2-7): EPEVTQTPSHQVTQMGQEVILRCVPISNHLYFYWYRQILGQKVEFLVSFYNNEISEKSEIFDDQFSVERPDGSNFTLKIRSTKLEDSAMYFCASRDPGTGGGYEQYFGPGTRLTVT.

The chain is built from TRBV27 and TRBJ2-7; weak D call: TRBD2 (6 bases). This CDR3 is 13 amino acids long. Looked up from germline, CDR1 is MNHEY and CDR2 is SMNVEV (reference sequence). Trimming left V 5 bases short and J 3 bases short, with 11 bases between. The CDR3 here is CASSVGGDYEQYF. The CDR3 DNA reads TGTGCCAGCAGTGTGGGGGGAGACTACGAGCAGTACTTC.

CDR3 protein: CASSYWGQRSQETQYF. CDR3 bases: TGTGCCAGCAGTTACTGGGGACAACGGAGTCAAGAGACCCAGTACTTC. V usage is TRBV6-5 and J usage is TRBJ2-5; D might be TRBD1 (6 bases). Trimming removed 1 base from V and 2 bases from J, with 14 bases in between. Germline V lookup: CDR1 MNHEY, CDR2 SVGAGI. The CDR3 has 16 amino acids.

The V gene is TRBV27, the J gene TRBJ1-5, with D perhaps matching TRBD1 (5 bases). V lost 3 bases and J 1 base, leaving 10 bases between the germline ends. This CDR3 spans 15 amino acids. In germline, CDR1 is MNHEY, CDR2 SMNVEV (reference sequence). The CDR3 nucleotides are TGTGCCAGCAGTTTGTGGGGCTTGAGCAATCAGCCCCAGCATTTT. Amino acids: CASSLWGLSNQPQHF.